Detailed here is one TCR beta chain. What it binds is unknown. The entry originates in a study of T cells in localized non-small cell lung cancer. General study points: Uninvolved adjacent lung showed peak T cell clonality, exceeding tumor. There was an association of higher blood T cell density with longer overall survival. Only one tumor region went through sequencing, so heterogeneity may still be there. Adjacent lung had a median approximately 57 of the 100 largest tumor clones.

The table came from immunoSEQ multiplex PCR; TCRdb's copy has only in-frame clones and leaves some out. The sample has some 30,000 clones; approximately 94% are singletons. This CDR3 is 13 amino acids long. CDR1 and CDR2 from the germline V gene are SGHTA and FQGTGA. Trimming removed 3 bases from V and 7 bases from J, with 13 bases in between. The chain employs TRBV7-3 and TRBJ2-7, with D possibly TRBD1 on 6 matching bases. Sequences were derived from peripheral blood, sampled before any cancer treatment. The TCR originated in a woman aged 35 to 69 with stage I lung adenocarcinoma. The CDR3 loop reads CASSLQGRGEQYF. As DNA, the CDR3 is TGTGCCAGCAGCTTGCAGGGTAGGGGGGAGCAGTACTTC. The full variable domain, completed using reference TRBV7-3 and TRBJ2-7, is GAGVSQTPSNKVTEKGKYVELRCDPISGHTALYWYRQSLGQGPEFLIYFQGTGAADDSGLPNDRFFAVRPEGSVSTLKIQRTERGDSAVYLCASSLQGRGEQYFGPGTRLTVT.